The T cell receptor beta chain described here comes from a study of shared T cell receptors in the human thymus. The CDR3 extends over 16 amino acids. Trimming at V came to 3 bases and at J to 5 bases, leaving 8 bases not matched to a gene. Per germline, CDR1 SGHNT and CDR2 YYREEE (reference sequence). This clone was seen a few times. Clones were sequenced by immunoSEQ multiplex PCR, and TCRdb holds only the in-frame ones, with some missing. Of some 720,000 clones detected, 85% to 90% appear once; the ten largest clones hold 0.008% to 0.011%. The same data also went into a second study, on human thymus T cells. That work contributes: Donors were healthy Finnish infants having corrective surgery for congenital heart defects. Corrective cardiac operations yielded the resected thymus tissue. Thymic and blood repertoires appeared to display a bias in their usage of V and J genes. The related literature has documented a marked overlap of thymic repertoires among unrelated individuals.

Sequences were obtained from thymocytes. V and J are TRBV5-4 and TRBJ1-1; 12 bases line up with TRBD1. This TCR was sampled from a boy under three years old with a congenital heart defect. The CDR3 region is CASSSGDRGRRTEAFF. The CDR3 DNA sequence: TGTGCCAGCAGCTCAGGGGACAGGGGGCGACGGACTGAAGCTTTCTTT.